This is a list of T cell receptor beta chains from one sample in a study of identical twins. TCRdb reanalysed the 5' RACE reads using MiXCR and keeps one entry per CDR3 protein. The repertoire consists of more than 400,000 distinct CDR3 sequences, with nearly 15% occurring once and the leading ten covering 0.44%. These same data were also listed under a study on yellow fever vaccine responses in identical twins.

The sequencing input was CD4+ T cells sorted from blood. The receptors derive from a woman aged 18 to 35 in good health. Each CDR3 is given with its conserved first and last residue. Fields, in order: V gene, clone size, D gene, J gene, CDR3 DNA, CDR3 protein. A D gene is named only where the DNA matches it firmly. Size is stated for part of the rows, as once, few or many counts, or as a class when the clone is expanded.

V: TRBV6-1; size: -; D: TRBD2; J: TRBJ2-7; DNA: TGTGCCAGCTTGAGTAGCGGGAGAGGTTACGAGCAGTACTTC; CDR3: CASLSSGRGYEQYF
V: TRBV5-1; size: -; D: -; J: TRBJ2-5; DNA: TGCGCCAGCAGCTTCGAGAAGAACCAAGAGACCCAGTACTTC; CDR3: CASSFEKNQETQYF
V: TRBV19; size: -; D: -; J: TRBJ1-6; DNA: TGTGCCAGTAGACCGGGGTCCATTAATAATTCACCCCTCCACTTT; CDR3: CASRPGSINNSPLHF
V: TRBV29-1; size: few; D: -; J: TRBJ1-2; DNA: TGCAGCGTTCGACCGGCTAACTATGGCTACACCTTC; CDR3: CSVRPANYGYTF
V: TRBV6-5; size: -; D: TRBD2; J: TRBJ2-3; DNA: TGTGCCAGCAGTTACACGCTAGCGGTTCGTCCAGATACGCAGTATTTT; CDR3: CASSYTLAVRPDTQYF
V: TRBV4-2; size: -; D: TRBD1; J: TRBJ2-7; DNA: TGTGCCAGCAGCCCGGGACCGGGACAGACATTGGAGCAGTACTTC; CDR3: CASSPGPGQTLEQYF
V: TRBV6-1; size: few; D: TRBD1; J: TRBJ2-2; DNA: TGTGCCAGCGGGAACAGGGGAACCGGGGAGCTGTTTTTT; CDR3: CASGNRGTGELFF
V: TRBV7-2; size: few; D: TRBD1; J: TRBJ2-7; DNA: TGTGCCAGCAGCAAAGACAGGGGGCCGTACGAGCAGTACTTC; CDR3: CASSKDRGPYEQYF
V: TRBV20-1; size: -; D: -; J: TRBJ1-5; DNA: TGCAGTGCTACCCCGGCGCAGGGGTATAGCAATCAGCCCCAGCATTTT; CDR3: CSATPAQGYSNQPQHF
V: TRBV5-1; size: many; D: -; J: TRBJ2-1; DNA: TGCGCCAGCAGCTTGGAGGTAGGGAAGGATGAGCAGTTCTTC; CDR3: CASSLEVGKDEQFF
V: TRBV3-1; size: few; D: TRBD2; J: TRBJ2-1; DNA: TGTGCCAGCAGCCGGAAGGCTAGCGGGAGCTCCTACAATGAGCAGTTCTTC; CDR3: CASSRKASGSSYNEQFF
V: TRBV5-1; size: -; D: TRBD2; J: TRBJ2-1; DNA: TGCGCCAGCAGCTTGGAGGTGACTAGCGAGCAGTTCTTC; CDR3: CASSLEVTSEQFF
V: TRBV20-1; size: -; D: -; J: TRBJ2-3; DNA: TGCAGTGCTAGAGGGACCTACGCAGATACGCAGTATTTT; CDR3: CSARGTYADTQYF
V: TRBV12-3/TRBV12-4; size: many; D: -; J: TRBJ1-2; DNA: TGTGCCAGCAGTTTCTCGCGGAACTATGGCTACACCTTC; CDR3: CASSFSRNYGYTF
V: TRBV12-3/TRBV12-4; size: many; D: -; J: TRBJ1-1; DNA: TGTGCCAGCAGTGTTCGGTGGACTGAAGCTTTCTTT; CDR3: CASSVRWTEAFF
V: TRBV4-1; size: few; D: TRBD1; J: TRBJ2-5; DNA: TGCGCCAGCAGCCAAGAAAAACAGGGGGCGGGTGCCCAAGAGACCCAGTACTTC; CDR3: CASSQEKQGAGAQETQYF
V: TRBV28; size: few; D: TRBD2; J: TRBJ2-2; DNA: TGTGCCAGCAGTTTGCCCCCAGGACTAGCGGGAGACGTAAACACCGGGGAGCTGTTTTTT; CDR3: CASSLPPGLAGDVNTGELFF
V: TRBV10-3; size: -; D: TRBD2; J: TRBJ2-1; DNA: TGTGCCATCAACCAGCGGGAGTTGGGCGATGAGCAGTTCTTC; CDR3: CAINQRELGDEQFF
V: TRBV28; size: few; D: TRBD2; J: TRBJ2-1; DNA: TGTGCCAGCAGGCTAACATTACTAGCGGGAATCTACAATGAGCAGTTCTTC; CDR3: CASRLTLLAGIYNEQFF
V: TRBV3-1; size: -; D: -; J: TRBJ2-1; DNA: TGTGCCAGCAGTCTTCCCGGTGAGCAGTTCTTC; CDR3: CASSLPGEQFF
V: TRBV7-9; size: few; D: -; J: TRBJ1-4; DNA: TGTGCCAGCAGCGCCGACGGTCCAACTAATGAAAAACTGTTTTTT; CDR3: CASSADGPTNEKLFF
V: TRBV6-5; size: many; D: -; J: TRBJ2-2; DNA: TGTGCCAGCAGTTACTCGTCGGGAATCACCGGGGAGCTGTTTTTT; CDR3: CASSYSSGITGELFF
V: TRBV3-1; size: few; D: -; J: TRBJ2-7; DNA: TGTGCCAGCAGCCAAGACTGGCCCAGCTCCTACGAGCAGTACTTC; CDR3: CASSQDWPSSYEQYF
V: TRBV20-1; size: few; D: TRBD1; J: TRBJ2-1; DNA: TGCAGTGCTAGGCATAATTTCAGGGGGACCTACAATGAGCAGTTCTTC; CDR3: CSARHNFRGTYNEQFF
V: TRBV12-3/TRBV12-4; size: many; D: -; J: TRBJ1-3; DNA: TGTGCCAGCAGTTTTGTCCCGCTAAGCGCTGGAAACACCATATATTTT; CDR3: CASSFVPLSAGNTIYF
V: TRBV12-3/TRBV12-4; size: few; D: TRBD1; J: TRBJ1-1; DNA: TGTGCCAGCAAACCTCGGACAGGGAAGAACACTGAAGCTTTCTTT; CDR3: CASKPRTGKNTEAFF
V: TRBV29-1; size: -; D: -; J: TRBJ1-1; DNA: TGCAGCGTTGAAGACCCCTGGTCAGGGCCCTATATGAACACTGAAGCTTTCTTT; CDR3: CSVEDPWSGPYMNTEAFF
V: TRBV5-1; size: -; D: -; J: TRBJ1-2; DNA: TGCGCCAGCAGCTTGGATTTCTGGGGCTATGGCTACACCTTC; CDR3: CASSLDFWGYGYTF
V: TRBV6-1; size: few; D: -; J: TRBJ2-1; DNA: TGTGCCAGCAGATTCCTTAACTCCTACAATGAGCAGTTCTTC; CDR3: CASRFLNSYNEQFF